The 27 T cell receptor beta chains below come from one sample, sequenced in a study of PD-L1 blockade in urothelial cancer (dated by TCRdb to 2015 to 2018). What the time point label conveys for this sample: pretreatment peripheral blood. Library generation was performed with the immunoSEQ multiplex PCR assay. The clones in this table, taken by TCRdb from immuneACCESS, are in-frame only. Not every clone is retained; where verified, under half of the shortfall comes from an unresolved V gene, and the cause of the rest is unknown. The sample profile shows under 80,000 clones; 81% of them were found once. Approximately 5.1% of the sample goes to the ten largest clones. The specimen comprised PBMCs, sampled around atezolizumab (anti-PD-L1) treatment. Receptors were obtained from a man between 65 and 79 years old with urothelial cancer.

This rearrangement joins TRBV11-3 to TRBJ2-3, with D perhaps TRBD2 (6 bases). This CDR3 is built from 16 residues. V was pared by 4 bases and J by 5 bases, with 19 bases between. From germline, CDR1 is SGHNT and CDR2 YENEEA. In DNA, the CDR3 is TGTGCCAGCAGCTCACGGGGGAGCGCATCGGGAGATACGCAGTATTTT. Its protein is CASSSRGSASGDTQYF.

This clone was seen a single time. This chain links TRBV7-3 with TRBJ2-3; D is ambiguous. The CDR3 covers 13 residues. The germline V gene encodes CDR1 SGHTA and CDR2 FQGTGA. The V end lost 5 bases, the J end lost 6 bases, and 12 bases lay between the germline ends. The CDR3 is CASSPRGADTQYF. The CDR3, as DNA: TGTGCCAGCAGCCCCCGTGGTGCGGATACGCAGTATTTT.

The V call is TRBV7-9, the J call TRBJ1-1; D is uncertain. With 0 bases removed from V and 1 base from J, the gap between germline ends came to 6 bases. Germline CDR1 is SEHNR and CDR2 is FQNEAQ (reference sequence). This CDR3 contains 14 residues. Here the CDR3 DNA reads TGTGCCAGCAGCTTAGCAAGCTCGAACACTGAAGCTTTCTTT. This sequence encodes CASSLASSNTEAFF.

This chain links TRBV19 with TRBJ2-7; D may be TRBD1 (6 bases). Trimming took off 5 bases at V and 0 bases at J, with 11 bases between the two ends. The CDR3 loop spans 14 amino acids. Germline CDR1 LNHDA, CDR2 SQIVND (reference sequence). The CDR3 region is CASSRQESSYEQYF. CDR3 nucleotide sequence: TGTGCCAGTAGTCGACAGGAAAGCTCCTACGAGCAGTACTTC.

The V and J genes are TRBV6-5 and TRBJ2-5; 14 positions agree with TRBD2. The J segment lost 5 bases and the V segment lost 6 bases, leaving 5 bases of the junction unmatched. The CDR3 is 15 amino acids. CDR1 is MNHEY and CDR2 is SVGAGI in the germline V gene. This chain's CDR3 is CASSSGLAGVETQYF. CDR3 sequence (DNA): TGTGCCAGCAGCTCGGGACTAGCGGGAGTTGAGACCCAGTACTTC.

The rearrangement joins TRBV2 to TRBJ1-6, with 9 bases matching TRBD1. V shed 5 bases, J shed 10 bases, and the junction held 9 bases outside the gene matches. Looked up from germline, CDR1 is SNHLY and CDR2 is FYNNEI. The CDR3 extends over 15 amino acids. CDR3: CASSYPGQGISPLHF. CDR3 in DNA: TGTGCCAGCAGTTATCCGGGACAGGGTATCTCACCCCTCCACTTT.

The chain couples TRBV30 to TRBJ2-1, with TRBD2 as a possible D gene (6 bases). CDR1 is GTSNPN and CDR2 is SVGIG in the germline V gene (reference sequence). The V gene lost 0 bases and the J gene lost 4 bases, with 13 bases spanning the gap. This CDR3 region has 15 residues. DNA for the CDR3: TGTGCCTGGAGTGTATGGCGGGAAGATTACAATGAGCAGTTCTTC. This encodes CAWSVWREDYNEQFF. Supplemented by reference TRBV30 and TRBJ2-1, the full variable domain reads SQTIHQWPATLVQPVGSPLSLECTVEGTSNPNLYWYRQAAGRGLQLLFYSVGIGQISSEVPQNLSASRPQDRQFILSSKKLLLSDSGFYLCAWSVWREDYNEQFFGPGTRLTVL.

This CDR3 reads CASRQDSPSYNEQFF. The CDR3 DNA is TGTGCCAGCAGACAAGACAGCCCCTCCTACAATGAGCAGTTCTTC. The chain combines TRBV5-4 with TRBJ2-1, with D maybe TRBD1 (5 bases). There are 15 residues in the CDR3. Germline assignment: CDR1 SGHNT and CDR2 YYREEE (reference sequence). V was pared by 5 bases and J by 0 bases, with 12 bases between.

In its sample, this clone was seen a few times. The chain joins TRBV5-8 to TRBJ1-4; D is uncertain. The CDR3 is 14 residues long. V dropped 0 bases and J dropped 7 bases, with 10 bases sitting between them. Looked up from germline, CDR1 is SGHTS and CDR2 is YDEGEE. This CDR3 reads CASSLVKSREKLFF. The CDR3 DNA is TGTGCCAGCAGCTTGGTAAAATCTCGTGAAAAACTGTTTTTT.

This sequence joins TRBV30 and TRBJ1-5; TRBD1 matches at 7 bases. The CDR3 loop spans 13 amino acids. Germline V gene data show CDR1 as GTSNPN and CDR2 as SVGIG (reference sequence). V was clipped by 0 bases and J by 9 bases; unmatched bases: 5. CDR3 amino acids: CAWSVTGESPQHF. The CDR3 DNA reads TGTGCCTGGAGTGTAACAGGGGAGTCGCCCCAGCATTTT.

This chain joins TRBV4-3 and TRBJ1-2; D is unclear. V lost 1 base to trimming and J lost 6 bases, with 6 bases between them. Germline loops: CDR1 LGHNA, CDR2 YSLEER. This CDR3 has 12 residues. The CDR3 protein is CASSQGTDGYTF. As DNA, the CDR3 is TGCGCCAGCAGCCAAGGTACAGATGGCTACACCTTC.

The CDR3 reads CASSSSTSGVQYF. For the CDR3, the DNA is TGTGCCAGCAGCTCCTCGACTAGCGGGGTTCAGTACTTC. This rearrangement joins TRBV7-6 to TRBJ2-7, with 11 nucleotides matching TRBD2. CDR3 length: 13 amino acids. CDR1 is SGHVS and CDR2 is FNYEAQ in the germline V gene. After removal of 4 bases from V and 10 bases from J, the junction contained 6 bases not matched to a gene.

This chain joins TRBV12-5 and TRBJ2-7; 10 bases agree with TRBD2. Germline lookup yields CDR1 LGHNT and CDR2 FRNRAP. CDR3 length: 15 amino acids. Trimming took 6 bases from V and 4 from J; bases not matched to a gene: 9. CDR3 residues: CASGIGFSGGYEQYF. The DNA of the CDR3 is TGTGCTAGTGGAATAGGATTTAGCGGGGGGTACGAGCAGTACTTC.

V usage is TRBV29-1 and J usage is TRBJ1-5, with 7 bases lining up with TRBD1. Germline V gives CDR1 SQVTM, CDR2 ANQGSEA. The V and J ends lost 7 bases and 1 base, in that order; junction bases with no gene match: 7. This CDR3 region has 14 residues. CDR3 coding DNA: TGCAGCGCACGGACAGGAGAAAGCAATCAGCCCCAGCATTTT. Its protein is CSARTGESNQPQHF.

The V call is TRBV18, the J call TRBJ2-6; D not certain. Trimming took 3 bases from V and 0 from J, leaving 9 bases between them. This CDR3 has 16 residues. Germline V gene lookup returns CDR1 KGHSH and CDR2 LQKENI. The CDR3 loop is CASSPQAHSGANVLTF. As DNA, the CDR3 is TGTGCCAGCTCACCGCAGGCTCACTCTGGGGCCAACGTCCTGACTTTC.

The genes are TRBV5-6 and TRBJ1-1; TRBD1 is a possible D gene (6 bases). This CDR3 is 13 amino acids long. Germline V gene data show CDR1 as SGHDT and CDR2 as YYEEEE. Trimming cost V 0 bases and J 10 bases, with 13 bases left between them. The CDR3 region is CASSLERGSGAFF. Here the CDR3 DNA reads TGTGCCAGCAGCTTGGAGAGGGGGAGCGGAGCTTTCTTT.

V is TRBV7-3 and J is TRBJ2-7; D may be TRBD2 (6 bases). This CDR3 contains 16 residues. Germline V CDR1 and CDR2: SGHTA, FQGTGA. V dropped 5 bases and J dropped 3 bases, with 20 bases sitting between them. The CDR3 nucleotides read TGTGCCAGCAGCATTCCCGGGACTTCTTGGGGCTACGAGCAGTACTTC. This gives the protein CASSIPGTSWGYEQYF.

This clone was counted only a few times. The chain links TRBV30 to TRBJ1-4; possible D gene TRBD1, 5 bases. CDR3 size: 13 residues. Trimming took 1 base from V and 8 from J, leaving 11 bases between them. Germline lookup yields CDR1 GTSNPN and CDR2 SVGIG (reference sequence). In DNA, the CDR3 is TGTGCCTGGAGTGCCCAGGGTATAGAAAAACTGTTTTTT. Residues: CAWSAQGIEKLFF. Together with reference TRBV30 and TRBJ1-4, the CDR3 gives the full variable domain: SQTIHQWPATLVQPVGSPLSLECTVEGTSNPNLYWYRQAAGRGLQLLFYSVGIGQISSEVPQNLSASRPQDRQFILSSKKLLLSDSGFYLCAWSAQGIEKLFFGSGTQLSVL.

The chain uses TRBV7-3 and TRBJ2-3; D is perhaps TRBD2 (6 bases). V was clipped by 2 bases and J by 1 base, with 10 bases between them. The germline gives CDR1 SGHTA, CDR2 FQGTGA. The CDR3 runs 15 residues. For the CDR3, the DNA is TGTGCCAGCAGCTTAGGGGGGAGTGGCACAGATACGCAGTATTTT. Protein: CASSLGGSGTDTQYF.

This chain links TRBV7-2 with TRBJ1-3, with D uncertain. CDR1 is SGHTA and CDR2 is FQGNSA in the germline V gene. Trimming left V 5 bases short and J 2 bases short, with 16 bases between. This CDR3 spans 16 amino acids. CDR3: CASSPMSTLTGNTIYF. CDR3 nucleotide sequence: TGTGCCAGCAGCCCTATGAGTACTTTGACTGGAAACACCATATATTTT.

This clone has more than one count but fewer than ten. The V call is TRBV4-1, the J call TRBJ1-2; the match to TRBD1 covers 8 bases. CDR3 length: 15 residues. Germline V gene lookup returns CDR1 MGHRA and CDR2 YSYEKL. V gave up 4 bases and J gave up 5 bases; unmatched junction bases: 9. The CDR3 nucleotides are TGCGCCAGCAGCCTCACCGGGACAGGCCCTTATGGCTACACCTTC. This encodes CASSLTGTGPYGYTF.

This clone was seen once. This sequence joins TRBV10-3 and TRBJ1-3, with 9 bases fitting TRBD1. The trim removed 11 bases at V and 6 bases at J, leaving 14 bases unmatched. Per germline, CDR1 ENHRY and CDR2 SYGVKD. The CDR3 runs to 15 residues. This CDR3 is CALGPNTGGENTIYF. CDR3 bases: TGTGCCTTGGGCCCCAATACAGGGGGCGAAAACACCATATATTTT.

The chain employs TRBV4-1 and TRBJ1-4, with TRBD1 identical over 7 bases. The germline V gene has CDR1 MGHRA and CDR2 YSYEKL. V gave up 2 bases and J gave up 7 bases; unmatched junction bases: 10. The CDR3 has 16 residues. The CDR3 protein is CASSQSFRQGGEKLFF. CDR3 bases: TGCGCCAGCAGCCAATCCTTCCGTCAGGGGGGTGAAAAACTGTTTTTT.

The rearrangement joins TRBV6-1 to TRBJ1-5, with 7 bases that match TRBD1. The V gene's germline CDR1 is MNHNS and CDR2 SASEGT. The CDR3 contains 15 residues. After removal of 6 bases from V and 4 bases from J, the junction contained 9 bases not matched to a gene. CDR3 sequence: CASRAQGTVNQPQHF. The CDR3 nucleotides are TGTGCCAGCAGAGCACAGGGGACAGTAAATCAGCCCCAGCATTTT.

V is TRBV11-2 and J is TRBJ2-3, with D uncertain. This CDR3 spans 13 amino acids. V dropped 4 bases and J dropped 0 bases, with 5 bases sitting between them. Germline CDR1 is SGHAT and CDR2 is FQNNGV. CDR3 in amino acids: CASSWASTDTQYF. CDR3 DNA sequence: TGTGCCAGCAGCTGGGCCAGCACAGATACGCAGTATTTT. The entire variable domain, with the rest obtained from reference TRBV11-2 and TRBJ2-3, is as follows: EAGVAQSPRYKIIEKRQSVAFWCNPISGHATLYWYQQILGQGPKLLIQFQNNGVVDDSQLPKDRFSAERLKGVDSTLKIQPAKLEDSAVYLCASSWASTDTQYFGPGTRLTVL.

This chain uses TRBV18 with TRBJ2-7; 8 nucleotides match TRBD2. The CDR3 has 16 residues. V lost 2 bases to trimming and J lost 2 bases; unmatched junction nucleotides: 8. Germline V CDR1 and CDR2: KGHSH, LQKENI. CDR3 amino acids: CASSPESSGSPYEQYF. The DNA for the CDR3 is TGTGCCAGCTCACCAGAGTCTAGCGGGTCTCCCTACGAGCAGTACTTC. Combining the CDR3 with reference TRBV18 and TRBJ2-7 gives the whole variable domain NAGVMQNPRHLVRRRGQEARLRCSPMKGHSHVYWYRQLPEEGLKFMVYLQKENIIDESGMPKERFSAEFPKEGPSILRIQQVVRGDSAAYFCASSPESSGSPYEQYFGPGTRLTVT.

The chain's CDR3 is CASSPSQGMRSDTQYF. In DNA form, the CDR3 reads TGTGCCAGCTCACCAAGTCAGGGTATGCGCTCAGATACGCAGTATTTT. The chain recombines TRBV18 with TRBJ2-3; TRBD1 is a possible D gene (5 bases). Germline loops: CDR1 KGHSH, CDR2 LQKENI. V lost 2 bases and J lost 4, with 16 bases in between. The CDR3 has 16 amino acids.